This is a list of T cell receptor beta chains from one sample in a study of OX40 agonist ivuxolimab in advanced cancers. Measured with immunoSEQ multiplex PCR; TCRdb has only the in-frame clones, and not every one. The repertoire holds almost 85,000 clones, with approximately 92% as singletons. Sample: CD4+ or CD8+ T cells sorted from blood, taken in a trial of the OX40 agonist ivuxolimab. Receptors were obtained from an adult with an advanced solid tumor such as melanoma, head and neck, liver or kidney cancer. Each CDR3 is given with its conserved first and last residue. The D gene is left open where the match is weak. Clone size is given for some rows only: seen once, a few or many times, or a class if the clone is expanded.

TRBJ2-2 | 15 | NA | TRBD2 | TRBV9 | TGTGCCAGCAGCGTATACAGCGGGAGAGCCGGGGAGCTGTTTTTT | CASSVYSGRAGELFF
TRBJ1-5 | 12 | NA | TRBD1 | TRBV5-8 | TGTGCCAGCAGCTTGTTCGACCGGGACAGGGCCTTT | CASSLFDRDRAF
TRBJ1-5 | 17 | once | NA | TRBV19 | TGTGCCAGTAGTCCCACGACCTCGGGGAGGGTCAATCAGCCCCAGCATTTT | CASSPTTSGRVNQPQHF
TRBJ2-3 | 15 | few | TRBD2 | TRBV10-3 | TGTGCCATCAGCTCTAGCGGGGGGCGGCAGGATACGCAGTATTTT | CAISSSGGRQDTQYF
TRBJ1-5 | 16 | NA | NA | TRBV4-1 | TGCGCCAGCAGCCGCACTGGGGGCAGGGTCGGTCAGCCCCAGCATTTT | CASSRTGGRVGQPQHF
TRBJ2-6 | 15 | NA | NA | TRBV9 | TGTGCCAGCAGCACAAGCTTTCCTGGGGCCAACGTCCTGACTTTC | CASSTSFPGANVLTF
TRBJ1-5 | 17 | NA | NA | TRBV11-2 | TGTGCCAGCAGCCCCACGGGGCGGGGATTTAGCAATCAGCCCCAGCATTTT | CASSPTGRGFSNQPQHF
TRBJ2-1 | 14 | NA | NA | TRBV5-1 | TGCGCCAGACGCTACCGGGCCTCCTACAATGAGCAGTTCTTC | CARRYRASYNEQFF
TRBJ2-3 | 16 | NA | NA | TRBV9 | TGTGCCAGCAGCGTAGATATGAGGGGACGGACAGATACGCAGTATTTT | CASSVDMRGRTDTQYF
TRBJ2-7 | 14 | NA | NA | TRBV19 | TGTGCCAGTAGTATAGCAGTGGAGTCCTACGAGCAGTACTTC | CASSIAVESYEQYF
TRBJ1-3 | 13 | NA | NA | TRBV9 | TGTGCCAGCAGCGGAGACTCTGGAAACACCATATATTTT | CASSGDSGNTIYF
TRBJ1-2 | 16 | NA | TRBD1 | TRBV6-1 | TGTGCCAGCAGTGCCCGTCCCGGGACAGGGACCTATGGCTACACCTTC | CASSARPGTGTYGYTF
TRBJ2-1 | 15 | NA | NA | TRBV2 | TGTGCCAGCAGTGCTTTAAGCGGAGTACCCTATGAGCAGTTCTTC | CASSALSGVPYEQFF
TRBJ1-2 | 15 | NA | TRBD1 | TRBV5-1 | TGCGCCAGCAGCTTGGCCGGTTCAGGGGGCGTTGGCTACACCTTC | CASSLAGSGGVGYTF
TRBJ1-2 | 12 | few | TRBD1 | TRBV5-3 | TGTGCCAGAAGCTCAGACAGGGGGGACTACACCTTC | CARSSDRGDYTF
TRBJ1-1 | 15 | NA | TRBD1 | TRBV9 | TGTGCCAGCAGCGTAGATGGCAGGGGGAGGGCTGAAGCTTTCTTT | CASSVDGRGRAEAFF
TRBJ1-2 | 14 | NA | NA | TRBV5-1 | TGCGCCAGCAGCCCTGGATCAGGGGAAGGAAGCTACACCTTC | CASSPGSGEGSYTF
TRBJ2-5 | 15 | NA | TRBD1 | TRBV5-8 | TGTGCCAGCAGCTTGGGACAGGGGGCTGGGGAGACCCAGTACTTC | CASSLGQGAGETQYF
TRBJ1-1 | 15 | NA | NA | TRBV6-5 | TGTGCCAGCAGTAAACAAAACCGTCTTGACACTGAAGCTTTCTTT | CASSKQNRLDTEAFF
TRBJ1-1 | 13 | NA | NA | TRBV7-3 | TGTGCCAGCAGCGTAACAGGAAGCACTGAAGCTTTCTTT | CASSVTGSTEAFF
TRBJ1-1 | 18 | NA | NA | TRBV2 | TGTGCCAGCAGGGCCCCGGTCCGTCTTACAGGGTTCGGCACTGAAGCTTTCTTT | CASRAPVRLTGFGTEAFF
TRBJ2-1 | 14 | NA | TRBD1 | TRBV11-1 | TGTGCCAGCAGCTTCGGGACAGGGACCAATGAGCAGTTCTTC | CASSFGTGTNEQFF
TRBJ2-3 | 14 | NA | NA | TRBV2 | TGTGCCAGCTTCGGACTTTTACTCACAGATACGCAGTATTTT | CASFGLLLTDTQYF
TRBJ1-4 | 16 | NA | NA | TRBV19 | TGTGCCAGCACGGTCGGTACGACCAGAGGCTATGAAAAACTGTTTTTT | CASTVGTTRGYEKLFF
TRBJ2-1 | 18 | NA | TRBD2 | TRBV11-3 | TGTGCCAGCAGCCCCCGGGCTAGCGGGGGGGGTACCTACAATGAGCAGTTCTTC | CASSPRASGGGTYNEQFF
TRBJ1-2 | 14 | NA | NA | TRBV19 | TGTGCCAGTAGGGTGAGGGAAAGAGGCTATGGCTACACCTTC | CASRVRERGYGYTF
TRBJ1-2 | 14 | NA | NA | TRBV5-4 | TGTGCCAGCAGCTTGGGGGCCAGGTCCTATGGCTACACCTTC | CASSLGARSYGYTF
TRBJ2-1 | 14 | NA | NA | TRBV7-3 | TGTGCCAGCAGCCGGGGTGGCACGGACAATGAGCAGTTCTTC | CASSRGGTDNEQFF
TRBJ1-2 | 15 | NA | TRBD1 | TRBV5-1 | TGCGCCAGCAGCTTAGCGACAGGGGGCGGCTATGGCTACACCTTC | CASSLATGGGYGYTF
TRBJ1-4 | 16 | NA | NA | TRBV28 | TGTGCCAGCAGTCCCCAATGGAGGGGAGCATCTGAAAAACTGTTTTTT | CASSPQWRGASEKLFF
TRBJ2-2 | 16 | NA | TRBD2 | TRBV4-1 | TGCGCCAGCAGCCAAGGGGGGGGACCCGACACCGGGGAGCTGTTTTTT | CASSQGGGPDTGELFF